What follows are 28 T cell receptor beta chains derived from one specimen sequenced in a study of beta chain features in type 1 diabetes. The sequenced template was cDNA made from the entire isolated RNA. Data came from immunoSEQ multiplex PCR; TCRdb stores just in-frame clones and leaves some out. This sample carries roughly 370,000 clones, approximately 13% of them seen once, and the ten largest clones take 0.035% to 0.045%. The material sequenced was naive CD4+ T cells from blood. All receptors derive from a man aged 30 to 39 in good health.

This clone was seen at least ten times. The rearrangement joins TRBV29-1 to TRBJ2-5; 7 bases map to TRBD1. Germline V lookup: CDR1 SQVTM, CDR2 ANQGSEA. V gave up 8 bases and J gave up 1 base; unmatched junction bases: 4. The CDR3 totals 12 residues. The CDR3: CSTDRAQETQYF. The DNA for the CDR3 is TGCAGCACTGACAGGGCCCAAGAGACCCAGTACTTC.

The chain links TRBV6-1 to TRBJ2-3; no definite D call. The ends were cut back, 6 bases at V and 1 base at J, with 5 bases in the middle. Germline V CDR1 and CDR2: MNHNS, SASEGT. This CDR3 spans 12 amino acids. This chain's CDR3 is CASRPGTDTQYF. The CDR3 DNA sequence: TGTGCCAGCAGGCCTGGCACAGATACGCAGTATTTT.

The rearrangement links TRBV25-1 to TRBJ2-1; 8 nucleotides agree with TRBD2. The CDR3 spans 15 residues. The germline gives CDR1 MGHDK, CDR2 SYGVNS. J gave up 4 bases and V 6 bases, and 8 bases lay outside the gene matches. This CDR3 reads CASRLAGLGYNEQFF. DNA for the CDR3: TGTGCCAGCAGGCTAGCGGGCCTGGGGTACAATGAGCAGTTCTTC.

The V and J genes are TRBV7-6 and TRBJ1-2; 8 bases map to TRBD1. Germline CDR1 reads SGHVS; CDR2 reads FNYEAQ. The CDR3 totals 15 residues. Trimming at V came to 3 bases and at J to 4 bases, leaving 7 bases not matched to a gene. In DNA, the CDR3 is TGTGCCAGCAGCTTCCAAGGTGACAGGGGCTATGGCTACACCTTC. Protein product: CASSFQGDRGYGYTF.

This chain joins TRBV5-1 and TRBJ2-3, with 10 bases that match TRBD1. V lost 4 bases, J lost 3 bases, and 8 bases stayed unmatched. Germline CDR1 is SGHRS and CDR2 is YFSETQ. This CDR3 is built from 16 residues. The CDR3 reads CASSEKPGQGTDTQYF. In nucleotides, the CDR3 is TGCGCCAGCAGCGAAAAACCGGGACAGGGGACAGATACGCAGTATTTT.

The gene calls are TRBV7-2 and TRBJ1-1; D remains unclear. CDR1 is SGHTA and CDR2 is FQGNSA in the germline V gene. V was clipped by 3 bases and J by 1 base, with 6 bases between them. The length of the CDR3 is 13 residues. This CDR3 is CASSFGPNTEAFF. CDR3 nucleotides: TGTGCCAGCAGCTTTGGCCCGAACACTGAAGCTTTCTTT.

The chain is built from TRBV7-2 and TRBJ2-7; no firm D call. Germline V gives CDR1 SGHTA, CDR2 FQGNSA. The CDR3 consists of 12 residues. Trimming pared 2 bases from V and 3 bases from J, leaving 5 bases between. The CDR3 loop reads CASSLLLYEQYF. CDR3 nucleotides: TGTGCCAGCAGCTTACTTCTCTACGAGCAGTACTTC.

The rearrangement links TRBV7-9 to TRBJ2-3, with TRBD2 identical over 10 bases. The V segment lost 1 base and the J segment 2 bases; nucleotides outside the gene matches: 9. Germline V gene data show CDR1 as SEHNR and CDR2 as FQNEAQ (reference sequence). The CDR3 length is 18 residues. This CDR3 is CASSLDLAGEQYTDTQYF. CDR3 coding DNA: TGTGCCAGCAGCTTAGATCTAGCGGGAGAACAATACACAGATACGCAGTATTTT.

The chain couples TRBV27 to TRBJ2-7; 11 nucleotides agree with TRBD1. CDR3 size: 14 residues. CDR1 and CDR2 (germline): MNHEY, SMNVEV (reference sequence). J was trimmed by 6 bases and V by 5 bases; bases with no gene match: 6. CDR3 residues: CASSQWTGGGEQYF. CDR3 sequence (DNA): TGTGCCAGCAGTCAGTGGACAGGGGGCGGCGAGCAGTACTTC.

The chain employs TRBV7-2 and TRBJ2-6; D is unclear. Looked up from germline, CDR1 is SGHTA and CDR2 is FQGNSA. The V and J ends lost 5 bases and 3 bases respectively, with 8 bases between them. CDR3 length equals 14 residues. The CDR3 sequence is CASSPSVGANVLTF. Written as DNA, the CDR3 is TGTGCCAGCAGCCCGTCGGTTGGGGCCAACGTCCTGACTTTC.

The CDR3 sequence is CASSSTETQYF. In DNA form, the CDR3 reads TGTGCCAGCAGTTCCACAGAGACCCAGTACTTC. The chain links TRBV27 to TRBJ2-5; D ambiguous. This CDR3 spans 11 amino acids. Trimming pared 4 bases from V and 4 bases from J, leaving 4 bases between. Germline V gene sequence: CDR1 MNHEY, CDR2 SMNVEV (reference sequence).

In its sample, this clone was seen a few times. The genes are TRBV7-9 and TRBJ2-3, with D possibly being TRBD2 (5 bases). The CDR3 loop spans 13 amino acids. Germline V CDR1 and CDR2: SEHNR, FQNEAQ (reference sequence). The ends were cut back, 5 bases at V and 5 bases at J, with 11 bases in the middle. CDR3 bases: TGTGCCAGCAGCCCGGGGTTCGAAGATACGCAGTATTTT. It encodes CASSPGFEDTQYF.

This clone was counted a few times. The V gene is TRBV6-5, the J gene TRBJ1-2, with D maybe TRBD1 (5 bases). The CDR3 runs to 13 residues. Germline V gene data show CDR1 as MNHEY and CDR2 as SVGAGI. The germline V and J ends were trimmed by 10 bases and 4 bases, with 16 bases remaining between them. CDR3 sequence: CATRRAGLYGYTF. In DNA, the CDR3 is TGTGCCACCCGGCGGGCAGGGCTCTATGGCTACACCTTC.

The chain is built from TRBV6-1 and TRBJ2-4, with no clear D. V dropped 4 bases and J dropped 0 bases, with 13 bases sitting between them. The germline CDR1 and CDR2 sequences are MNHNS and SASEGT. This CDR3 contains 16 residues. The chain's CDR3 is CASSARSRLAKNIQYF. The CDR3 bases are TGTGCCAGCAGTGCAAGGTCCAGGTTAGCCAAAAACATTCAGTACTTC.

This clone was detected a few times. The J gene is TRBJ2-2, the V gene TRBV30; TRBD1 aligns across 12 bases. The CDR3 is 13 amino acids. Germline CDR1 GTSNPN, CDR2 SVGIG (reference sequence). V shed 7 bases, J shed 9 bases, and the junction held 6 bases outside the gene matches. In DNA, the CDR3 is TGTGCCTTAGAGGGACAGGGGGCCAGGGAGCTGTTTTTT. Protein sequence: CALEGQGARELFF.

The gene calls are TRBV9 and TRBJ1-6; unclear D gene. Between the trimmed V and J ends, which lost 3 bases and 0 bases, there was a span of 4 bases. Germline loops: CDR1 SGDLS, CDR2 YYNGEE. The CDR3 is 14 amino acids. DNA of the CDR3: TGTGCCAGCAGCGAGTTCTCCTATAATTCACCCCTCCACTTT. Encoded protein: CASSEFSYNSPLHF.

The DNA for the CDR3 is TGTGCCAGCAGCCTAGCTAGAATCACGCAGTATTTT. This translates into CASSLARITQYF. The genes are TRBV7-3 and TRBJ2-3, with D possibly TRBD2 on 5 matching bases. V lost 5 bases and J 9 bases, leaving 12 bases between the germline ends. CDR3 length: 12 amino acids. Germline V gene sequence: CDR1 SGHTA, CDR2 FQGTGA.

CDR3 in amino acids: CASSGDSQNSPLHF. The CDR3 DNA follows: TGTGCCAGCAGCGGGGACAGTCAGAATTCACCCCTCCACTTT. The rearrangement joins TRBV9 to TRBJ1-6; 7 positions match TRBD1. From germline, CDR1 is SGDLS and CDR2 YYNGEE. CDR3 length equals 14 residues. V lost 3 bases to trimming and J lost 7 bases; unmatched junction nucleotides: 4.

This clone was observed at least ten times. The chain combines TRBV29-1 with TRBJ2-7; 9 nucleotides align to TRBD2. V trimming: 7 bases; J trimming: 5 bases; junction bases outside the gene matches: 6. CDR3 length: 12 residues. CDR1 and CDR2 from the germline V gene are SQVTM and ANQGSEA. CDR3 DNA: TGCAGCGCCCGGACTAGCGCTCACGAGCAGTACGTC. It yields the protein CSARTSAHEQYV.

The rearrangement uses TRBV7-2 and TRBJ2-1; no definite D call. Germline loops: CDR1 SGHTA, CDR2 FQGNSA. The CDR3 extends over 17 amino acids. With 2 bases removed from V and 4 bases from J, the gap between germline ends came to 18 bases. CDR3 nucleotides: TGTGCCAGCAGCTTACGGGCAATGGGTCGGGTATACAATGAGCAGTTCTTC. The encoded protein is CASSLRAMGRVYNEQFF.

CDR3 amino acids: CSVRITNYGYTF. In nucleotides, the CDR3 is TGCAGCGTTAGGATAACGAACTATGGCTACACCTTC. The chain uses TRBV29-1 and TRBJ1-2; no definite D call. The ends were cut back, 5 bases at V and 2 bases at J, with 9 bases in the middle. The CDR3 is 12 residues long. The germline CDR1 and CDR2 sequences are SQVTM and ANQGSEA.

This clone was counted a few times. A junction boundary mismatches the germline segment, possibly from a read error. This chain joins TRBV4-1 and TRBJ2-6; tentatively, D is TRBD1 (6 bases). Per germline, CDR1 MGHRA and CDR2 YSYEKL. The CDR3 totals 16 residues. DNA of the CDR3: TGCGCCAGCAGCAACTACAGGGCCTCTGGGGCCAACGGCCTGACTTTC. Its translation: CASSNYRASGANGLTF.

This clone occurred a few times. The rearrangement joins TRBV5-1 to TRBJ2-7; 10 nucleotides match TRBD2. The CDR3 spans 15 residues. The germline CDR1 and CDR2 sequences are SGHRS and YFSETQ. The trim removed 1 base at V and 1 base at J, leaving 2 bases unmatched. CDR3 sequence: CASSLLAGASYEQYV. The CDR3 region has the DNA TGCGCCAGCAGCTTGCTAGCGGGAGCTTCCTACGAGCAGTACGTC.

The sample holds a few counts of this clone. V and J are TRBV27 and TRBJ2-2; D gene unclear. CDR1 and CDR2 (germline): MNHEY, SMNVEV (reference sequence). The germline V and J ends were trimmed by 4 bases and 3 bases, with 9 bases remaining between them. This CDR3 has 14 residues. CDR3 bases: TGTGCCAGCAGTTCGGTACAGCACACCGGGGAGCTGTTTTTT. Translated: CASSSVQHTGELFF.

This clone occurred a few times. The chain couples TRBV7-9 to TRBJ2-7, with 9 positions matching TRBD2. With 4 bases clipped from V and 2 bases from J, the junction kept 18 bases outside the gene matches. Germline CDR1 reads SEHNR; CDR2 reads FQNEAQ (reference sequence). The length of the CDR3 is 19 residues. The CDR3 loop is CASSSAAGSLAGEPYEQYV. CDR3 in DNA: TGTGCCAGCAGCTCCGCGGCGGGGTCTTTAGCGGGAGAACCCTACGAGCAGTACGTC.

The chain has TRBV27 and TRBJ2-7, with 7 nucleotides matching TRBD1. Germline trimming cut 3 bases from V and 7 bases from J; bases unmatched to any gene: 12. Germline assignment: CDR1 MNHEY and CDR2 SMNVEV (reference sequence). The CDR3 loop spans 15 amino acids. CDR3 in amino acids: CASSFPCPGQREQYV. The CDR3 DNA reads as TGTGCCAGCAGTTTCCCATGCCCGGGACAGCGGGAGCAGTACGTC.

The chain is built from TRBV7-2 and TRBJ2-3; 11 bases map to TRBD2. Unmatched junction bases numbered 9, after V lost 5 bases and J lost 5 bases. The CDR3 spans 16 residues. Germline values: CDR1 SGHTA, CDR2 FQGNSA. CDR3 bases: TGTGCCAGCAGCCTAATAGCGGGGGGGTTGGGAGATACGCAGTATTTT. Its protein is CASSLIAGGLGDTQYF.

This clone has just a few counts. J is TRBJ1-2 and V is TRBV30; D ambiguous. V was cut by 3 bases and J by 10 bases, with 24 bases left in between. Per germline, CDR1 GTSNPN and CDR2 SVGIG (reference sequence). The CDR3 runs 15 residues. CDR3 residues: CAWRFLDLPSGAYTF. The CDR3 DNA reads TGTGCCTGGAGGTTCTTGGATCTGCCGTCGGGCGCCTACACCTTC.